The source of this T cell receptor beta chain is a study of blood T cell repertoires in COVID-19. With 3 bases removed from V and 4 bases from J, the gap between germline ends came to 10 bases. CDR3 size: 13 residues. Germline assignment: CDR1 LNHDA and CDR2 SQIVND (reference sequence). The authors' processing: Nucleated cell number was recorded as an estimate derived from reference gene primer amplification. Repertoires were generated with immunoSEQ multiplex PCR, while TCRdb's copy carries only in-frame clones and drops some. The DNA gave D and trimming, while V, J and clone size come from that table. The sample carries about 71,000 clones, just over 85% recorded once.

The specimen sequenced was peripheral blood. This TCR came from a man under 40 with acute or convalescent COVID-19. V and J are TRBV19 and TRBJ2-7, with a tentative D call TRBD2 (5 bases). CDR3 sequence reads: CASSIGRGYEQYF. CDR3 in DNA: TGTGCCAGTAGTATCGGGCGAGGGTACGAGCAGTACTTC.